This TCR beta chain was sequenced in a study of PD-L1 blockade in urothelial cancer. For each patient, 1 to 8 samples were obtained, pretreatment and on-treatment. Using immunoSEQ multiplex PCR, the repertoire was profiled, and TCRdb retains in-frame clones only, with some absent. The sample yields tens of thousands of clones, roughly 90% seen once. The trim removed 3 bases at V and 6 bases at J, leaving 8 bases unmatched. Germline CDR1 SGHDN, CDR2 FVKESK. The CDR3 covers 14 residues. The source material was PBMCs, sampled around atezolizumab (anti-PD-L1) treatment. The source of this sequence is a man aged 55 to 70 with urothelial cancer. This chain uses TRBV14 with TRBJ2-7; 7 bases align to TRBD1. The CDR3 spells CASSHLGQAGEQYF. CDR3 DNA: TGTGCCAGCAGCCACCTAGGACAGGCCGGCGAGCAGTACTTC.